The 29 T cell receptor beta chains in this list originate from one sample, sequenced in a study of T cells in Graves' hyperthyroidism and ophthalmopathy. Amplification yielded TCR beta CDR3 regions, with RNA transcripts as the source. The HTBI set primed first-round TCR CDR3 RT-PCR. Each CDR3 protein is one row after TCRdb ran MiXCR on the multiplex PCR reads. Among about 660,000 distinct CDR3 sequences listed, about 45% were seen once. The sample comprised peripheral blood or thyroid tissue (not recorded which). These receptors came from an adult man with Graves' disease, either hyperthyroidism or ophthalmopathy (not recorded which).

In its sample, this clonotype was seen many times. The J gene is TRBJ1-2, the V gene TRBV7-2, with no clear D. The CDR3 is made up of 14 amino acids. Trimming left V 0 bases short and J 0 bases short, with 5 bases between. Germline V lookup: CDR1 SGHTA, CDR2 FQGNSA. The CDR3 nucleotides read TGTGCCAGCAGCTTAGCGGCAGCTAACTATGGCTACACCTTC. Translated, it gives CASSLAAANYGYTF.

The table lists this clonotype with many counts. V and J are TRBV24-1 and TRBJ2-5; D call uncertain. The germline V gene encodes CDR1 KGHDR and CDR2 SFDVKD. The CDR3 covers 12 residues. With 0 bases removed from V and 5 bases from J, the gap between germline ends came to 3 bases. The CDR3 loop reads CATSDLMETQYF. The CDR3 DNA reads TGTGCCACCAGTGATTTGATGGAGACCCAGTACTTC.

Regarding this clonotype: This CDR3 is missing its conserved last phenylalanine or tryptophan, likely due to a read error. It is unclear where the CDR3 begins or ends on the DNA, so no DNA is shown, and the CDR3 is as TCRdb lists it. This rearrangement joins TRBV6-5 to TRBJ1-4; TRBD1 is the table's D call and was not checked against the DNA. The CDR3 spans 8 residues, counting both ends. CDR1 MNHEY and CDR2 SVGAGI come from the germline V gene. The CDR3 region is CASSYGQG.

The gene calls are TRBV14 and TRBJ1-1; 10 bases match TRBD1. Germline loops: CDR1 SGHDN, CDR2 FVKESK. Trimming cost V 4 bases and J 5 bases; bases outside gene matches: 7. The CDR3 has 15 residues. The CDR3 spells CASSRRDRGWTEAFF. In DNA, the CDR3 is TGTGCCAGCAGCCGCCGGGACAGGGGATGGACTGAAGCTTTCTTT.

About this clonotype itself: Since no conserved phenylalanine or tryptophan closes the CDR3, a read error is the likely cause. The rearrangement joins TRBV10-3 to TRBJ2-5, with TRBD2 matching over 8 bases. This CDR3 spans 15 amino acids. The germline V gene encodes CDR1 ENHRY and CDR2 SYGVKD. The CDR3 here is CAISVGGAGEETQYI. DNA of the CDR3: TGTGCCATCAGTGTGGGTGGAGCGGGAGAGGAGACTCAGTACATC.

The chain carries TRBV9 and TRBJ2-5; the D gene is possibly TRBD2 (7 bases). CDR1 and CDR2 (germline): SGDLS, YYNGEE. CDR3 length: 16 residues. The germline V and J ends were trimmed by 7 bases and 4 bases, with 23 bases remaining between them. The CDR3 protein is CASRAGVPGARETQYF. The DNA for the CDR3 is TGTGCCAGCCGTGCGGGGGTCCCGGGGGCGAGAGAGACCCAGTACTTC.

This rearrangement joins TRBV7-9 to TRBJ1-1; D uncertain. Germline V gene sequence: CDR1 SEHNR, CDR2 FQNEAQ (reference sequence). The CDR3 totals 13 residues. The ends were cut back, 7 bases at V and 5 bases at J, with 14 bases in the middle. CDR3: CASTFTSGTEAFF. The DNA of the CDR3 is TGTGCCAGCACCTTCACCTCCGGGACTGAAGCTTTCTTT.

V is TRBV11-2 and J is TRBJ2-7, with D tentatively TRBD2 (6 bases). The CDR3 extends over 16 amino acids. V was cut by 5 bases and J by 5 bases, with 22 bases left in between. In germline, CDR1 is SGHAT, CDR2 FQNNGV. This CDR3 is CASSQEPGLPGDEQYF. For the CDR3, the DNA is TGTGCCAGCAGCCAAGAACCAGGGCTACCGGGGGACGAGCAGTACTTC.

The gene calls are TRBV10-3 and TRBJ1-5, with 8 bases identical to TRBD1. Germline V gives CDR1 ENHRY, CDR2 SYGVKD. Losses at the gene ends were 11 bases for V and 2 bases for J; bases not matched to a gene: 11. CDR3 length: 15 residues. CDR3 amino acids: CAAADAGGGNQPQHF. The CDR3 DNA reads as TGTGCCGCTGCGGACGCAGGGGGCGGCAATCAGCCCCAGCATTTT.

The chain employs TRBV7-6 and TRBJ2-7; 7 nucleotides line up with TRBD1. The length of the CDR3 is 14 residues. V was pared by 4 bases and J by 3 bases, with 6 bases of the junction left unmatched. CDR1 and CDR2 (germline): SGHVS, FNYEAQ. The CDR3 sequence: CASSSVRDSYEQYF. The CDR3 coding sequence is TGTGCCAGCAGCTCCGTGAGGGACAGCTACGAGCAGTACTTC.

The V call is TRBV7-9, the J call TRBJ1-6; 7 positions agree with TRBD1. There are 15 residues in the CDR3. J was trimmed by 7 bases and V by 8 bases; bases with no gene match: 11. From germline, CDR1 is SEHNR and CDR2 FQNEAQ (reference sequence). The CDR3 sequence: CASRGPTGNNSPLHF. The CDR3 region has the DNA TGTGCCAGCCGCGGACCGACAGGGAACAATTCACCCCTCCACTTT.

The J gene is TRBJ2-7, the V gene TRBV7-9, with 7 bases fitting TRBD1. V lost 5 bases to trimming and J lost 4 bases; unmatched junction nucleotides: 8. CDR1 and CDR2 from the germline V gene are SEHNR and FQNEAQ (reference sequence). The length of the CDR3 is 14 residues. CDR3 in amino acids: CASSPSYRGYEQYF. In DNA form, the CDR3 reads TGTGCCAGCAGCCCCTCGTACAGGGGATACGAGCAGTACTTC.

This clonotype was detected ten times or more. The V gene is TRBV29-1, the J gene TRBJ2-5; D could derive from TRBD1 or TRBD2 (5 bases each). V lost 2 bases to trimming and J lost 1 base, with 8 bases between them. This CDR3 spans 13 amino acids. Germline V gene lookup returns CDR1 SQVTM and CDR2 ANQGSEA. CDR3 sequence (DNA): TGCAGCGTTGAATCGGGGCGCCAAGAGACCCAGTACTTC. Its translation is CSVESGRQETQYF.

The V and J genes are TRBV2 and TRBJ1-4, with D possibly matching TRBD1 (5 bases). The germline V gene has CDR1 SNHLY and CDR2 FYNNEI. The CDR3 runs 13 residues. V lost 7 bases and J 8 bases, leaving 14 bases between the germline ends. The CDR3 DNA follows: TGTGCCAGCAAAACGGGAGGGGACGAAAAACTGTTTTTT. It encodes CASKTGGDEKLFF.

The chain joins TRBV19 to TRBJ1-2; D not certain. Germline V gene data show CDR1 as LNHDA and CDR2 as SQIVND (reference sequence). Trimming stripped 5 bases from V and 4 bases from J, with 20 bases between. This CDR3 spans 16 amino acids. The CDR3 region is CASSVAHPGRGYGYTF. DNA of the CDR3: TGTGCCAGTAGTGTAGCCCATCCGGGAAGAGGCTATGGCTACACCTTC.

The CDR3 sequence: CASSAPKGGGQMYNGYTF. The CDR3 DNA sequence: TGTGCCAGCAGCGCCCCTAAGGGGGGCGGACAAATGTACAATGGCTACACCTTC. The chain employs TRBV9 and TRBJ1-2; D is perhaps TRBD1 (6 bases). The germline V and J ends were trimmed by 3 bases and 6 bases, with 27 bases remaining between them. CDR1 SGDLS and CDR2 YYNGEE come from the germline V gene. The CDR3 is 18 residues long.

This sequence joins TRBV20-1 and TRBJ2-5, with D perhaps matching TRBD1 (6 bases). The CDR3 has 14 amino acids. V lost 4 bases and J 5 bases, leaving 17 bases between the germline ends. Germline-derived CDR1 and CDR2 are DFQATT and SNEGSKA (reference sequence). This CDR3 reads CSAIGLTGRETQYF. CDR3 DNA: TGCAGTGCTATTGGGTTGACAGGTCGGGAGACCCAGTACTTC.

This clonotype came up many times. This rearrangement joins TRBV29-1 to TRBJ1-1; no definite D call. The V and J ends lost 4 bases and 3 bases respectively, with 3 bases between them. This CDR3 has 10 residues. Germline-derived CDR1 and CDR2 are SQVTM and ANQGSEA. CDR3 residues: CSVGDTEAFF. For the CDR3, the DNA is TGCAGCGTTGGGGACACTGAAGCTTTCTTT.

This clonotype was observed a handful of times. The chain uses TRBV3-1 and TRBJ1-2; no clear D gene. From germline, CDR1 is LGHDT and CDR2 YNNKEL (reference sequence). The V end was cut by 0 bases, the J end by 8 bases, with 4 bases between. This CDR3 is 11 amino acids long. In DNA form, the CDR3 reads TGTGCCAGCAGCCAAGATTCCGGCTACACCTTC. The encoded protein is CASSQDSGYTF.

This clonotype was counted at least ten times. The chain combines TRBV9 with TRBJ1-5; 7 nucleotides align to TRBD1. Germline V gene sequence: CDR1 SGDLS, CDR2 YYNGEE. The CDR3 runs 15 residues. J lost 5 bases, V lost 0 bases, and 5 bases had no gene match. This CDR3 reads CASSVDGTADQPQHF. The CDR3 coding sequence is TGTGCCAGCAGCGTAGATGGGACAGCGGATCAGCCCCAGCATTTT. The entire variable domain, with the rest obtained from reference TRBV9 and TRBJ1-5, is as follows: DSGVTQTPKHLITATGQRVTLRCSPRSGDLSVYWYQQSLDQGLQFLIQYYNGEERAKGNILERFSAQQFPDLHSELNLSSLELGDSALYFCASSVDGTADQPQHFGDGTRLSIL.

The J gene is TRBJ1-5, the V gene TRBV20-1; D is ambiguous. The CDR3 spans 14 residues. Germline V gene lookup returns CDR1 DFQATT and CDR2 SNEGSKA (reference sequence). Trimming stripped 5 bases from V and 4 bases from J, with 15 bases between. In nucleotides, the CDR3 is TGCAGTGCTTGGACCGTGAGTGGAAATCAGCCCCAGCATTTT. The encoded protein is CSAWTVSGNQPQHF.

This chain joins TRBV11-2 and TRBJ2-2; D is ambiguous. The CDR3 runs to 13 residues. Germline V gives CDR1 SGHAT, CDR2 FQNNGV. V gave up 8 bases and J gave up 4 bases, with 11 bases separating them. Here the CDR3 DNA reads TGTGCCAGCGGGGTAGCCGGCACCGGGGAGCTGTTTTTT. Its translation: CASGVAGTGELFF. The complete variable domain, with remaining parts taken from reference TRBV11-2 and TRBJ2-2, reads EAGVAQSPRYKIIEKRQSVAFWCNPISGHATLYWYQQILGQGPKLLIQFQNNGVVDDSQLPKDRFSAERLKGVDSTLKIQPAKLEDSAVYLCASGVAGTGELFFGEGSRLTVL.

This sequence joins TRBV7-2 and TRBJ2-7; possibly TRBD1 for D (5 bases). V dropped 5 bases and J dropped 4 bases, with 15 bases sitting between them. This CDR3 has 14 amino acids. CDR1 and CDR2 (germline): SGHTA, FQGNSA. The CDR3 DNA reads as TGTGCCAGCAGCCAAGGGGCAGGCGCTTACGAGCAGTACTTC. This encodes CASSQGAGAYEQYF.

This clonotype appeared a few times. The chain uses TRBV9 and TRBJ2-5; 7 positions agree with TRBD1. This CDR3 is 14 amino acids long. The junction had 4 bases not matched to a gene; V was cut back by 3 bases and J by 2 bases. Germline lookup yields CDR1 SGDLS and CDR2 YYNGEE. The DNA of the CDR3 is TGTGCCAGCAGCGGGGACAGCCCTCAAGAGACCCAGTACTTC. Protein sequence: CASSGDSPQETQYF. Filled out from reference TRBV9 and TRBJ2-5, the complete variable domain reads DSGVTQTPKHLITATGQRVTLRCSPRSGDLSVYWYQQSLDQGLQFLIQYYNGEERAKGNILERFSAQQFPDLHSELNLSSLELGDSALYFCASSGDSPQETQYFGPGTRLLVL.

The CDR3 sequence: CASSLGGQGGYTF. In DNA form, the CDR3 reads TGTGCCAGCAGCTTGGGGGGACAGGGAGGCTACACCTTC. V gene TRBV7-9 combines with J gene TRBJ1-2; TRBD1 agrees at 9 bases. This CDR3 has 13 residues. Trimming cost V 3 bases and J 8 bases; bases outside gene matches: 4. The germline V gene encodes CDR1 SEHNR and CDR2 FQNEAQ (reference sequence).

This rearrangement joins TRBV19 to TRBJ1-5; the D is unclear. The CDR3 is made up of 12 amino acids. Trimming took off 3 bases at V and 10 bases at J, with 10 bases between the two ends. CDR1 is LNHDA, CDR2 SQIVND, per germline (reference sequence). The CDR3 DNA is TGTGCCAGTAGTATCGAGGGTCAACCCCAGCATTTT. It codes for CASSIEGQPQHF.

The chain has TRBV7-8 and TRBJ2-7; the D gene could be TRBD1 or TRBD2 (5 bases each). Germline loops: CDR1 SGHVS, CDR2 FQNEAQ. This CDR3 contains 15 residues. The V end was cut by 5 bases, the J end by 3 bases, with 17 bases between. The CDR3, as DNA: TGTGCCAGCAGCCCCGGGGCGGACCTTTTCTACGAGCAGTACTTC. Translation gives CASSPGADLFYEQYF.

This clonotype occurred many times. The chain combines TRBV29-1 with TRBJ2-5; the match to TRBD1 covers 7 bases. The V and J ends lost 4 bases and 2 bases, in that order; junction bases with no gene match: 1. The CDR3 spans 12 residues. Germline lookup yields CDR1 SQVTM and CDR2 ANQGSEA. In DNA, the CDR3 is TGCAGCGTTGGGGGACAGCAAGAGACCCAGTACTTC. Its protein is CSVGGQQETQYF.

The DNA of the CDR3 is TGTGCCATCAGTGAGTCGGACACACAAGAGACCCAGTACTTC. Its translation: CAISESDTQETQYF. The rearrangement links TRBV10-3 to TRBJ2-5; perhaps TRBD1 as D (5 bases). CDR3 length: 14 amino acids. The ends were cut back, 0 bases at V and 2 bases at J, with 7 bases in the middle. Germline V gene data show CDR1 as ENHRY and CDR2 as SYGVKD.